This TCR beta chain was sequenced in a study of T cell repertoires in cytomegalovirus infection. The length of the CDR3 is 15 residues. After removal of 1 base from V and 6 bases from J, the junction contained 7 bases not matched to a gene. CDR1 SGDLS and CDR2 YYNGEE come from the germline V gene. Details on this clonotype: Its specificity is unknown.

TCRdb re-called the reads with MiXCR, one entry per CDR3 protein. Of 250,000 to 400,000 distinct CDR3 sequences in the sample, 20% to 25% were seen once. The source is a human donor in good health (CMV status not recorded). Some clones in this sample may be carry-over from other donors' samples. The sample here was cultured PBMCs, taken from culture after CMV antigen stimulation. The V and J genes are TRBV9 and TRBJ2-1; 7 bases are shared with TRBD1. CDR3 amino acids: CASSVRGLRGNEQFF. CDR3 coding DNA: TGTGCCAGCAGCGTAAGGGGGCTGAGGGGCAATGAGCAGTTCTTC.